This T cell receptor beta chain came from a study of response to subunit inactivated influenza vaccine. Study-level findings and limits: The authors offered the suggestion that each seasonal influenza vaccination recruits few new T cells.

This clonotype has a count of ten or more. Its antigen is not identified. The CDR3 runs to 18 residues. Trimming removed 0 bases at V and 5 bases at J, with 22 bases between. Germline V gene sequence: CDR1 MNHEY, CDR2 SVGAGI. TCRdb re-derived calls from the RT-PCR reads in MiXCR, one entry per CDR3 protein. The sample includes some 500,000 distinct CDR3 sequences, approximately 15% of them seen just once. The sequence was collected from a man aged 50 to 69 who received an inactivated influenza vaccine. The rearrangement joins TRBV6-5 to TRBJ1-2, with a weak D call TRBD1 (5 bases). The material was CD4+ T cells sorted from PBMCs, obtained less than 30 months after vaccination. The CDR3 spells CASSYSGRSWRTSYGYTF. For the CDR3, the DNA is TGTGCCAGCAGTTACTCAGGGAGGTCGTGGAGGACATCTTATGGCTACACCTTC.